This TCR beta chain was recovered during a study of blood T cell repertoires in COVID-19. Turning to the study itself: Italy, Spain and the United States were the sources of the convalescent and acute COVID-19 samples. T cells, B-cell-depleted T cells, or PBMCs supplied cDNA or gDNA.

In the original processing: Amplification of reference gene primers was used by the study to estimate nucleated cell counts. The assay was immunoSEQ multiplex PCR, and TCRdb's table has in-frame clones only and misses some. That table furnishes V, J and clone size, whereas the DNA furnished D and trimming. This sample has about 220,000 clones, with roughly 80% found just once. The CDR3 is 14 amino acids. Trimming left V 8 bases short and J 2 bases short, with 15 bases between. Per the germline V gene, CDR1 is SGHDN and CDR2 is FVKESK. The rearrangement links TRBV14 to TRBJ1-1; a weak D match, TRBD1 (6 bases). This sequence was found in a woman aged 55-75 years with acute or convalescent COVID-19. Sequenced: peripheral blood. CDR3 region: CASGGAGRNTEAFF. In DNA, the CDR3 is TGTGCCAGCGGGGGGGCAGGGCGTAACACTGAAGCTTTCTTT.